This entry lists 18 T cell receptor beta chains sequenced from one sample in a study of T cell changes during pregnancy in multiple sclerosis (dated by TCRdb to the late 2010s). Library construction relied on the immunoSEQ multiplex PCR assay. TCRdb holds this immuneACCESS table with in-frame rearrangements only. Some clones are missing; in checked studies, unresolved V genes explain under half, and the rest has no known cause. Present in this sample are fewer than 55,000 clones, 75% to 90% of which were seen just once. 4.5% to 5.5% of the sample rests with the top ten. Material: peripheral blood, obtained in the second trimester of pregnancy. The receptors were sampled from a female donor in good health, enrolled as a control in a pregnancy study.

This clone occurred a few times. The rearrangement links TRBV18 to TRBJ2-7; the match to TRBD1 covers 8 bases. The ends lost 6 bases at V and 3 bases at J; junction bases unmatched: 4. The CDR3 covers 13 residues. Germline CDR1 and CDR2: KGHSH and LQKENI. CDR3 region: CASSPTGGYEQYF. The CDR3 DNA follows: TGTGCCAGCTCTCCTACAGGGGGCTACGAGCAGTACTTC. Together with reference TRBV18 and TRBJ2-7, the CDR3 gives the full variable domain: NAGVMQNPRHLVRRRGQEARLRCSPMKGHSHVYWYRQLPEEGLKFMVYLQKENIIDESGMPKERFSAEFPKEGPSILRIQQVVRGDSAAYFCASSPTGGYEQYFGPGTRLTVT.

The chain links TRBV4-1 to TRBJ2-2, with TRBD1 matching over 10 bases. The CDR3 totals 16 residues. V shed 0 bases, J shed 6 bases, and the junction held 4 bases outside the gene matches. The germline gives CDR1 MGHRA, CDR2 YSYEKL. In nucleotides, the CDR3 is TGCGCCAGCAGCCAAGAAGGGACAGGGGCGGCCGGGGAGCTGTTTTTT. Protein sequence: CASSQEGTGAAGELFF.

The genes are TRBV7-9 and TRBJ2-1; 7 nucleotides agree with TRBD2. The V gene end was trimmed by 0 bases and the J gene end by 4 bases; junction bases not matched to a gene: 3. Germline CDR1 SEHNR, CDR2 FQNEAQ (reference sequence). This CDR3 is 15 amino acids long. CDR3 protein: CASSLAAGAYNEQFF. The CDR3 DNA follows: TGTGCCAGCAGCTTAGCCGCGGGAGCATACAATGAGCAGTTCTTC.

J is TRBJ1-5 and V is TRBV18; the match to TRBD1 covers 9 bases. This CDR3 comprises 17 residues. With V trimmed by 4 bases and J by 0 bases, 7 bases remained unmatched. Germline CDR1 and CDR2: KGHSH and LQKENI. CDR3 nucleotides: TGTGCCAGCTCACTCTCTAGGGACAGGGATAGCAATCAGCCCCAGCATTTT. This gives the protein CASSLSRDRDSNQPQHF.

The genes are TRBV5-4 and TRBJ2-7; D is possibly TRBD2 (6 bases). Germline V CDR1 and CDR2: SGHNT, YYREEE (reference sequence). The CDR3 covers 14 residues. V shed 4 bases and J shed 0 bases, with 11 bases lying between them. DNA of the CDR3: TGTGCCAGCAGCCCGGACTATAGCTCCTACGAGCAGTACTTC. This translates into CASSPDYSSYEQYF.

This rearrangement joins TRBV4-1 to TRBJ1-1, with unresolved D. Trimming stripped 0 bases from V and 2 bases from J, with 10 bases between. The CDR3 spans 15 residues. CDR1 MGHRA and CDR2 YSYEKL come from the germline V gene. The CDR3 coding sequence is TGCGCCAGCAGCCAAGACGCGGTGCTAAACACTGAAGCTTTCTTT. It encodes CASSQDAVLNTEAFF.

The chain couples TRBV30 to TRBJ2-7; D ambiguous. The CDR3 has 12 amino acids. CDR1 and CDR2 from the germline V gene are GTSNPN and SVGIG (reference sequence). The CDR3 bases are TGTGCTTTAACGGCTAGTTCCTACGAGCAGTACTTC. The encoded protein is CALTASSYEQYF.

This clone appeared once. The chain is built from TRBV18 and TRBJ1-2; TRBD1 is a possible D gene (6 bases). The CDR3 has 13 residues. V was cut by 5 bases and J by 6 bases, with 13 bases left in between. Germline V gives CDR1 KGHSH, CDR2 LQKENI. DNA of the CDR3: TGTGCCAGCTCAACGGACAGTATCGATGGCTACACCTTC. Translating it yields CASSTDSIDGYTF.

This clone was picked up a small number of times. V usage is TRBV27 and J usage is TRBJ2-1; TRBD1 matches at 8 bases. With 7 bases clipped from V and 4 bases from J, the junction kept 9 bases outside the gene matches. Germline V gene lookup returns CDR1 MNHEY and CDR2 SMNVEV (reference sequence). CDR3 length equals 15 residues. CDR3 DNA: TGTGCCAGCAATCCCCGGGACAGGCGTTACAATGAGCAGTTCTTC. It codes for CASNPRDRRYNEQFF.

This clone has just a few counts. The rearrangement links TRBV18 to TRBJ1-1, with 7 positions matching TRBD1. The V gene end was trimmed by 3 bases and the J gene end by 0 bases; junction bases not matched to a gene: 19. The germline V gene encodes CDR1 KGHSH and CDR2 LQKENI. The CDR3 is made up of 20 amino acids. CDR3 sequence: CASSPNSFPGQRIMNTEAFF. The CDR3 coding sequence is TGTGCCAGCTCACCCAATTCCTTCCCGGGACAGAGAATAATGAACACTGAAGCTTTCTTT.

The genes are TRBV19 and TRBJ1-1; tentatively, D is TRBD1 (6 bases). Germline V gives CDR1 LNHDA, CDR2 SQIVND (reference sequence). V was clipped by 5 bases and J by 0 bases, with 7 bases between them. The CDR3 has 13 residues. In DNA, the CDR3 is TGTGCCAGTAGTGGACAGATGAACACTGAAGCTTTCTTT. Translation gives CASSGQMNTEAFF.

The V and J genes are TRBV19 and TRBJ1-5, with a tentative D call TRBD1 (6 bases). Germline V lookup: CDR1 LNHDA, CDR2 SQIVND (reference sequence). The CDR3 extends over 15 amino acids. V dropped 3 bases and J dropped 6 bases, with 15 bases sitting between them. CDR3 in amino acids: CASSIGIIGGQPQHF. DNA for the CDR3: TGTGCCAGTAGTATCGGGATAATAGGGGGTCAGCCCCAGCATTTT.

This CDR3 is CASSWAWDRGTEAFF. CDR3 DNA sequence: TGTGCCAGCAGCTGGGCCTGGGACAGGGGCACTGAAGCTTTCTTT. This sequence joins TRBV7-2 and TRBJ1-1; TRBD1 agrees at 10 bases. With V trimmed by 4 bases and J by 4 bases, 6 bases remained unmatched. CDR1 and CDR2 (germline): SGHTA, FQGNSA. This CDR3 contains 15 residues.

V usage is TRBV10-3 and J usage is TRBJ1-3; 9 nucleotides line up with TRBD1. This CDR3 comprises 16 residues. Trimming removed 6 bases from V and 4 bases from J; junction bases left unmatched: 10. Germline CDR1 reads ENHRY; CDR2 reads SYGVKD. This chain's CDR3 is CAIRTGDRVSGNTIYF. The CDR3 coding sequence is TGTGCCATCAGGACTGGGGACAGGGTGTCCGGAAACACCATATATTTT.

The chain couples TRBV7-9 to TRBJ2-1, with a possible D match to TRBD1 (5 bases). Germline assignment: CDR1 SEHNR and CDR2 FQNEAQ (reference sequence). CDR3 length: 12 amino acids. V was pared by 5 bases and J by 9 bases, with 11 bases between. The DNA of the CDR3 is TGTGCCAGCAGCCCCCTGGGGCGTGAGCAGTTCTTC. Translation gives CASSPLGREQFF. Supplemented by reference TRBV7-9 and TRBJ2-1, the full variable domain reads DTGVSQNPRHKITKRGQNVTFRCDPISEHNRLYWYRQTLGQGPEFLTYFQNEAQLEKSRLLSDRFSAERPKGSFSTLEIQRTEQGDSAMYLCASSPLGREQFFGPGTRLTVL.

This clone has just one count. CDR3 coding DNA: TGTGCCTGGCGGGGGGGGTACAATGAGCAGTTCTTC. This gives the protein CAWRGGYNEQFF. This chain joins TRBV30 and TRBJ2-1; 8 bases map to TRBD2. Trimming at V came to 5 bases and at J to 4 bases, leaving 1 base not matched to a gene. From germline, CDR1 is GTSNPN and CDR2 SVGIG (reference sequence). CDR3 size: 12 residues.

The chain uses TRBV7-2 and TRBJ2-7; 11 bases map to TRBD1. The germline V gene encodes CDR1 SGHTA and CDR2 FQGNSA. The CDR3 runs 16 residues. J gave up 1 base and V 0 bases, and 2 bases lay outside the gene matches. Written as DNA, the CDR3 is TGTGCCAGCAGCTTAGCGGACAGGGGGCTATCCTACGAGCAGTACTTC. It translates to CASSLADRGLSYEQYF.

This chain uses TRBV5-1 with TRBJ2-7; maybe TRBD1 (6 bases). The germline V and J ends were trimmed by 0 bases and 7 bases, with 14 bases remaining between them. The CDR3 extends over 14 amino acids. CDR1 is SGHRS and CDR2 is YFSETQ in the germline V gene. CDR3: CASSLEQGLGEQYF. The CDR3 DNA reads TGCGCCAGCAGCTTGGAACAGGGTCTGGGTGAGCAGTACTTC.